The 16 T cell receptor beta chains given below trace back to one sample, sequenced in a study of T cells in Graves' hyperthyroidism and ophthalmopathy. Using RNA transcripts as the source, TCR beta CDR3 regions were amplified. HTBI primers drove first-round RT-PCR of the TCR CDR3. One entry per CDR3 protein, called by TCRdb with MiXCR from the multiplex PCR reads. The profile shows 500,000 to 750,000 distinct CDR3 sequences, around 14% of them singletons. The sequencing sample was made of blood. These receptors were collected from a woman aged 18 to 35 with Graves' ophthalmopathy.

V gene TRBV6-1 combines with J gene TRBJ1-5, with 10 bases identical to TRBD1. V gave up 6 bases and J gave up 6 bases; unmatched junction bases: 8. The CDR3 loop spans 15 amino acids. Looked up from germline, CDR1 is MNHNS and CDR2 is SASEGT. The CDR3 DNA sequence: TGTGCCAGCAGGCTGGACAGGGGGGGGCTTCAGCCCCAGCATTTT. This gives the protein CASRLDRGGLQPQHF.

There are many counts of this clonotype. The V gene is TRBV27, the J gene TRBJ2-7; D unresolved. Germline V lookup: CDR1 MNHEY, CDR2 SMNVEV (reference sequence). The CDR3 runs to 11 residues. V lost 3 bases and J 7 bases, leaving 7 bases between the germline ends. As DNA, the CDR3 is TGTGCCAGCAGTTTCGAGAAGGAGCAGTACTTC. It encodes CASSFEKEQYF.

The sample holds many counts of this clonotype. The chain recombines TRBV7-9 with TRBJ2-1; D may be TRBD1 (5 bases). The CDR3 is made up of 15 amino acids. Germline lookup yields CDR1 SEHNR and CDR2 FQNEAQ (reference sequence). V shed 3 bases and J shed 2 bases, with 11 bases lying between them. CDR3 protein: CASSLFRAPYNEQFF. CDR3 DNA: TGTGCCAGCAGCTTGTTCAGGGCCCCCTACAATGAGCAGTTCTTC.

V usage is TRBV19 and J usage is TRBJ2-1; 7 bases agree with TRBD2. After removal of 7 bases from V and 7 bases from J, the junction contained 13 bases not matched to a gene. CDR3 length: 15 amino acids. Germline assignment: CDR1 LNHDA and CDR2 SQIVND (reference sequence). Here the CDR3 reads CASKFSGMTVNEQFF. CDR3 sequence (DNA): TGTGCCAGTAAGTTCAGCGGGATGACCGTAAATGAGCAGTTCTTC.

This clonotype was recorded only once. The rearrangement uses TRBV7-8 and TRBJ2-1, with D tentatively TRBD2 (7 bases). The germline V gene encodes CDR1 SGHVS and CDR2 FQNEAQ. Trimming stripped 3 bases from V and 7 bases from J, with 13 bases between. This CDR3 spans 14 amino acids. The CDR3 spells CASSFSEGGNEQFF. As DNA, the CDR3 is TGTGCCAGCAGCTTTTCGGAGGGGGGGAATGAGCAGTTCTTC. Using reference TRBV7-8 and TRBJ2-1 for the parts outside the CDR3, the full variable domain is GAGVSQSPRYKVAKRGQDVALRCDPISGHVSLFWYQQALGQGPEFLTYFQNEAQLDKSGLPSDRFFAERPEGSVSTLKIQRTQQEDSAVYLCASSFSEGGNEQFFGPGTRLTVL.

Remarks on this clonotype: With a much larger clone just one base away, this may be a read error. No conserved phenylalanine or tryptophan ends this CDR3, so it is likely a read error. The chain has TRBV24-1 and TRBJ2-7, with D tentatively TRBD2 (6 bases). V was shortened by 3 bases and J by 0 bases, with 11 bases between the two germline ends. CDR1 KGHDR and CDR2 SFDVKD come from the germline V gene. The CDR3 covers 15 residues. CDR3 amino acids: CATSDGTLSSYEQYL. The CDR3 DNA reads TGTGCCACCAGTGATGGGACTTTGAGCTCCTACGAGCAGTACCTC.

In this sample, this clonotype turned up many times. This chain links TRBV10-3 with TRBJ2-2, with 8 bases matching TRBD2. This CDR3 contains 16 residues. J was trimmed by 4 bases and V by 4 bases; bases with no gene match: 8. CDR1 is ENHRY, CDR2 SYGVKD, per germline. Written as DNA, the CDR3 is TGTGCCATCAGTGGATGGACTAGCCCGAGCACCGGGGAGCTGTTTTTT. It is translated as CAISGWTSPSTGELFF.

This clonotype was counted ten times or more. CDR3 region: CASSQDDKEAQTYGYTF. Here the CDR3 DNA reads TGTGCCAGCAGCCAAGATGATAAAGAAGCACAAACCTATGGCTACACCTTC. The rearrangement links TRBV3-1 to TRBJ1-2; D gene uncertain. CDR1 is LGHDT and CDR2 is YNNKEL in the germline V gene (reference sequence). The CDR3 extends over 17 amino acids. V lost 0 bases and J lost 4, with 18 bases in between.

Many counts were recorded for this clonotype. The chain joins TRBV20-1 to TRBJ2-7; 11 nucleotides align to TRBD2. The CDR3 is 15 residues long. CDR1 is DFQATT and CDR2 is SNEGSKA in the germline V gene (reference sequence). V shed 6 bases, J shed 0 bases, and the junction held 7 bases outside the gene matches. This CDR3 is CSATPTSGSSYEQYF. The DNA for the CDR3 is TGCAGTGCCACTCCAACTAGCGGGAGCTCCTACGAGCAGTACTTC.

In its sample, this clonotype was seen many times. The chain is built from TRBV12-3 or TRBV12-4 and TRBJ2-7, with D possibly being TRBD1 (6 bases). V gave up 5 bases and J gave up 1 base, with 12 bases separating them. The CDR3 contains 14 residues. The CDR3 sequence: CASSVLQGSYEQYF. The CDR3 nucleotides read TGTGCCAGCAGTGTACTACAGGGATCCTACGAGCAGTACTTC.

This clonotype was seen at least ten times. The rearrangement links TRBV12-3 or TRBV12-4 to TRBJ2-2; 14 bases fit TRBD2. The junction had 6 bases not matched to a gene; V was cut back by 2 bases and J by 4 bases. The CDR3 spans 18 residues. This CDR3 is CASSLTRTSGRITGELFF. The CDR3 DNA sequence: TGTGCCAGCAGTTTAACCCGGACTAGCGGGAGGATCACCGGGGAGCTGTTTTTT.

Details on this clonotype: A much larger clone lies one base from this, so it may be a read error. The rearrangement links TRBV13 to TRBJ2-2; D is perhaps TRBD2 (5 bases). This CDR3 region has 12 residues. Germline loops: CDR1 PRHDT, CDR2 FYEKMQ (reference sequence). In DNA, the CDR3 is TGTGCCAGCAGCTTAAACCACGGGGAGCCGTTTTTT. Its protein product is CASSLNHGEPFF.

This chain links TRBV4-2 with TRBJ2-7; 10 bases map to TRBD2. CDR1 and CDR2 (germline): LGHNA, YNFKEQ. Losses at the gene ends were 3 bases for V and 2 bases for J; bases not matched to a gene: 4. The CDR3 has 15 residues. DNA for the CDR3: TGTGCCAGCAGCCATTTAGCGGGAGGTCCCTACGAGCAGTACTTC. Protein: CASSHLAGGPYEQYF.

This clonotype was observed many times. The V and J genes are TRBV11-2 and TRBJ2-7; a weak D match, TRBD2 (6 bases). There are 14 residues in the CDR3. Trimming shortened V by 5 bases and J by 2 bases, and 13 bases separated the two germline ends. CDR1 and CDR2 (germline): SGHAT, FQNNGV. In nucleotides, the CDR3 is TGTGCCAGCAGCCTACGGGACTGGGCCTACGAGCAGTACTTC. The encoded protein is CASSLRDWAYEQYF.

This clonotype came up many times. V usage is TRBV4-3 and J usage is TRBJ2-1; D might be TRBD2 (6 bases). This CDR3 contains 18 residues. Trimming cost V 0 bases and J 6 bases, with 21 bases left between them. Germline V gene data show CDR1 as LGHNA and CDR2 as YSLEER. CDR3 coding DNA: TGCGCCAGCAGCCAAGATACCGGTCTGGCTGGGACTGTCAATGAGCAGTTCTTC. This codes for CASSQDTGLAGTVNEQFF.

This clonotype was recorded at least ten times. The rearrangement links TRBV27 to TRBJ1-2; TRBD1 is a possible D gene (5 bases). V shed 6 bases and J shed 7 bases, with 15 bases lying between them. CDR3 length: 13 residues. Germline V gene data show CDR1 as MNHEY and CDR2 as SMNVEV (reference sequence). CDR3 region: CASSHTGRRGYTF. Here the CDR3 DNA reads TGTGCCAGCAGCCATACAGGCCGTCGTGGCTACACCTTC.